The clone carrying this TCR beta chain was counted at least ten times. This entry comes from a study of blood T cells in healthy people across ages. Total RNA, at least 5.5 micrograms per sample, came from PBMCs. Together with a sample-barcoded 5' primer, a J-beta primer mix was included in a second PCR lasting roughly 6 to 12 cycles. TCRdb re-analysed the 5' RACE reads in MiXCR, keeping a single row per CDR3 protein. The sample shows roughly 1 million distinct CDR3 sequences, less than 25% of them seen only once. This sample was also put to use in a study of T cells of mothers and their children. As reported in that work: The authors used all extracted RNA for cDNA synthesis, at around 1.6 ug per 15 ul.

Sequencing was carried out using blood. This sequence originates from a girl aged 2-15 years in good health.

The CDR3 coding sequence is TGTGCCAGCAGTCTCTACGAAGAGACCCAGTACTTC. This encodes CASSLYEETQYF. The genes are TRBV5-6 and TRBJ2-5; no definite D call. The length of the CDR3 is 12 residues. Trimming stripped 5 bases from V and 3 bases from J, with 8 bases between. Per germline, CDR1 SGHDT and CDR2 YYEEEE. The variable domain in full, with the rest retrieved from reference TRBV5-6 and TRBJ2-5, is DAGVTQSPTHLIKTRGQQVTLRCSPKSGHDTVSWYQQALGQGPQFIFQYYEEEERQRGNFPDRFSGHQFPNYSSELNVNALLLGDSALYLCASSLYEETQYFGPGTRLLVL.